This entry describes one T cell receptor beta chain. Its recognized antigen is unknown. One base away there is no much larger clone; base qualities are not given. This entry comes from a study of blood T cells in healthy people across ages (dated by TCRdb to about 2015). General notes on the study: In model experiments, roughly one uniquely barcoded TCR beta cDNA molecule per two T cells was captured by template switching. The donors were split into four age groups: young (average around 15 years), middle-aged (over 35), aged (more than 55) and long-lived (about 74). Two additional independent replicas of 1 million unique cDNA reads from the same blood draw were analyzed for two donors (one aged 18 to 29 and one aged 80 or older). Using deep sequencing normalized with unique cDNA molecular identifiers, the study measured how TCR beta repertoire diversity changes with age. To avoid experimental bias, donors of different ages were spread randomly across the sequencing lanes. Summary of the overall study and its limitations: As age increased, observed TCR beta diversity per million T cells dropped in a roughly linear way, and a significant reduction was already evident by age 40. Since profiling was done on bulk unsorted PBMCs, naive and antigen-experienced compartments could not be conclusively compared. There was a strong correlation between observed TCR beta diversity and the percentage of naive T cells measured by flow cytometry. Because donor CMV infection status was unknown, age-related changes in expanded clonotypes were potentially confounded. The long-lived group showed more naive CD4+ T cells, fewer expanded clones and increased TCR diversity than the aged group, suggesting age selection. Total diversity estimates from one million sequenced T cells were considered lower bounds and underestimates.

The library was prepared using 5' RACE. Instrument on record: Illumina HiSeq 2500. A second 7 to 11 cycle PCR used a sample-barcoded 5' primer and a J-beta primer mix. Each TCR beta cDNA molecule received a unique molecular identifier from a template-switch 5' adaptor carrying 12 random nucleotides. Each sample yielded at least 3 million CDR3-containing paired-end reads. First-strand cDNA synthesis was performed from all RNA using the Mint cDNA synthesis kit, with priming by a TRBC-specific oligonucleotide. After uracil-DNA glycosylase treatment, a first 18-cycle PCR used universal primers M1SS and BC2_uni_R on all cDNA. In the authors' own workflow: For normalization, 1 million high-quality reads were randomly selected from each sample, with every read carrying a distinct molecular identifier. Reads sharing molecular identifiers were discarded rather than binned into consensus sequences. MiTCR, set to a Q25 quality threshold and the strictest error-elimination algorithm, was used for CDR3 identification, clonotype clustering and error correction. A nonparametric unseen species model using Euler transformation provided a lower-bound estimate of total TCR beta diversity. TCRdb reanalyzed the raw reads on its own, using fastp at Q25 for trimming and MiXCR for clone calling, and kept in-frame beta chains. Duplicate CDR3 protein sequences are folded into a single record with the most common DNA and genes. The V and J calls were not made by the authors but by TCRdb's processing. Recorded for this sample are under 1 million distinct CDR3 sequences; 44% of them occurred a single time. The ten largest clones add up to roughly 19% of the sample.

The germline V gene (reference sequence) sets CDR1 to SEHNR and CDR2 to FQNEAQ. The CDR3 goes from the cysteine to the phenylalanine over 13 residues. Left in the record is the CDR3 DNA by itself, 39 bases read in frame from the first base. From V the trimming removes 11 bases and from J it removes 7 bases, while the gene matches leave 10 bases of the junction unaccounted for. Systemically healthy Caucasian individuals from Russia, some 40 in total and aged about 6 to 95 years, were included as donors. Each donor gave about 9.8 milliliters of peripheral blood, drawn into EDTA-treated Vacutainer tubes. Ficoll-Paque density-gradient centrifugation was used to isolate PBMCs, with at least 7 million obtained per sample. Total RNA was extracted from PBMCs with Trizol reagent, with at least 5.5 micrograms obtained per sample. For every donor, an aliquot of PBMCs went through flow cytometry to measure the percentages of naive CD45RAhigh/CD27high T cells.

This TCR came from a man aged 60-69 years in good health. Input material: blood. The sequence is built from TRBV7-9 and TRBJ2-1, and 8 bases in between align with TRBD2. This receptor has the CDR3 CASSSGGLNEQFF. The DNA reads TGTGCCTCGTCGTCGGGGGGGCTAAATGAGCAGTTCTTC.